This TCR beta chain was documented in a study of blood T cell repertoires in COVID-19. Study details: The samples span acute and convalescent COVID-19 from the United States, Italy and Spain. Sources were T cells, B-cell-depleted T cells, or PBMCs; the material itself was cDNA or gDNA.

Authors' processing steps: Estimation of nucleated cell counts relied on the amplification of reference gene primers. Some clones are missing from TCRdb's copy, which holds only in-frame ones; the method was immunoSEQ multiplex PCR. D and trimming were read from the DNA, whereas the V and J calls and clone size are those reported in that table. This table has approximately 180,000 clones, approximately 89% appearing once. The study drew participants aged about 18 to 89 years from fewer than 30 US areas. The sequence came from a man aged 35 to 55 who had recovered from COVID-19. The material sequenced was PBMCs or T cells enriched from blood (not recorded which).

Written as DNA, the CDR3 is TGTGCCACCAGTGATCTAGACAGGGACAATGAGCAGTTCTTC. This translates into CATSDLDRDNEQFF. The V call is TRBV24-1, the J call TRBJ2-1, with 7 bases lining up with TRBD1. This CDR3 region has 14 residues. In germline, CDR1 is KGHDR, CDR2 SFDVKD. V lost 3 bases and J lost 5; bases outside the gene matches: 3.